The 18 T cell receptor beta chains below all came from one sample that was sequenced in a study of Ad26.COV2.S vaccination and SARS-CoV-2 variants. The assay was immunoSEQ multiplex PCR, and TCRdb's table has in-frame clones only and misses some. The sample holds about 350,000 clones; 80% to 90% are singletons and the top ten take around 5%. Treatment of the sample: approximately 18 received Ad26.COV2.S at low or high dose, single or two shots; several received placebo; per-sample allocation not given. Day 63 after the first injection of vaccine or placebo was the sampling time. The source was peripheral blood, collected in a trial of Ad26.COV2.S vaccine versus placebo. These receptors were collected from a person aged 18 to 65 who received the Ad26.COV2.S COVID-19 vaccine or a placebo.

The V and J genes are TRBV4-1 and TRBJ1-2, with 7 bases that match TRBD1. Germline CDR1 and CDR2: MGHRA and YSYEKL. The CDR3 sequence is 14 residues long. With V trimmed by 4 bases and J by 2 bases, 4 bases remained unmatched. Written as DNA, the CDR3 is TGCGCCAGCAGCCCTTTGACAGGGAACTATGGCTACACCTTC. It yields the protein CASSPLTGNYGYTF.

The rearrangement links TRBV7-6 to TRBJ1-1, with 9 bases matching TRBD1. The germline CDR1 and CDR2 sequences are SGHVS and FNYEAQ. Trimming removed 3 bases from V and 1 base from J; junction bases left unmatched: 3. CDR3 length: 15 amino acids. The CDR3: CASSFRTGANTEAFF. CDR3 DNA: TGTGCCAGCAGCTTCAGGACAGGGGCGAACACTGAAGCTTTCTTT.

This clone has only a few counts. The V and J genes are TRBV5-6 and TRBJ1-1; 10 bases line up with TRBD1. Germline values: CDR1 SGHDT, CDR2 YYEEEE. After removal of 4 bases from V and 2 bases from J, the junction contained 5 bases not matched to a gene. The CDR3 runs 15 residues. The chain's CDR3 is CASSRDRGKNTEAFF. The CDR3 nucleotides read TGTGCCAGCAGCAGGGACAGGGGCAAAAACACTGAAGCTTTCTTT.

The chain is built from TRBV6-4 and TRBJ1-6, with D tentatively TRBD1 (5 bases). The CDR3 spans 13 residues. From germline, CDR1 is MRHNA and CDR2 SNTAGT. Trimming shortened V by 5 bases and J by 9 bases, and 11 bases separated the two germline ends. CDR3 region: CASSRDGGSPLHF. CDR3 sequence (DNA): TGTGCCAGCAGTAGGGACGGGGGTTCACCCCTCCACTTT.

This clone was counted a single time. The CDR3 DNA follows: TGTGCCAGCAGTTACTCCGGGACTAGCGTTATAGAGACCCAGTACTTC. It encodes CASSYSGTSVIETQYF. This chain uses TRBV6-5 with TRBJ2-5; 10 bases agree with TRBD2. CDR1 MNHEY and CDR2 SVGAGI come from the germline V gene. J was trimmed by 4 bases and V by 0 bases; bases with no gene match: 5. The CDR3 extends over 16 amino acids.

This clone has just one count. The chain has TRBV27 and TRBJ1-2; 11 bases are a match to TRBD1. This CDR3 contains 18 residues. Germline loops: CDR1 MNHEY, CDR2 SMNVEV (reference sequence). Losses at the gene ends were 5 bases for V and 7 bases for J; bases not matched to a gene: 18. The CDR3 DNA reads as TGTGCCAGCAGTCCCGCCCCGGACAGGGGGCGGTTAAGGTCTGGCTACACCTTC. Translation gives CASSPAPDRGRLRSGYTF.

The chain combines TRBV5-4 with TRBJ2-7; 7 nucleotides line up with TRBD1. The germline CDR1 and CDR2 sequences are SGHNT and YYREEE (reference sequence). The junction had 11 bases not matched to a gene; V was cut back by 4 bases and J by 1 base. CDR3 length equals 16 residues. The CDR3 spells CASSPGPGQRSYEQYF. CDR3 nucleotide sequence: TGTGCCAGCAGCCCCGGACCGGGACAGAGATCCTACGAGCAGTACTTC.

V gene TRBV10-3 combines with J gene TRBJ2-3; maybe TRBD2 (6 bases). This CDR3 spans 18 amino acids. CDR1 is ENHRY, CDR2 SYGVKD, per germline. V lost 2 bases to trimming and J lost 2 bases, with 20 bases between them. CDR3 in amino acids: CAISEGRAGYSYTDTQYF. In nucleotides, the CDR3 is TGTGCCATCAGTGAGGGGCGGGCGGGATACTCTTACACAGATACGCAGTATTTT.

The chain uses TRBV5-6 and TRBJ2-5; 9 nucleotides align to TRBD1. From germline, CDR1 is SGHDT and CDR2 YYEEEE. CDR3 length: 15 amino acids. The J segment lost 2 bases and the V segment lost 7 bases, leaving 9 bases of the junction unmatched. As DNA, the CDR3 is TGTGCCAGCTACCCTTTTGACAGGGGGCAAGAGACCCAGTACTTC. Amino acid sequence: CASYPFDRGQETQYF.

In its sample, this clone was seen once. V is TRBV30 and J is TRBJ2-5, with D tentatively TRBD1 or TRBD2 (5 bases each). This CDR3 spans 17 amino acids. The ends were cut back, 3 bases at V and 3 bases at J, with 23 bases in the middle. Germline CDR1 reads GTSNPN; CDR2 reads SVGIG (reference sequence). The CDR3 loop reads CAWRKGGFRELEETQYF. CDR3 in DNA: TGTGCCTGGAGAAAGGGTGGCTTCAGGGAGCTCGAAGAGACCCAGTACTTC.

The chain couples TRBV15 to TRBJ2-1; a weak D match, TRBD2 (6 bases). CDR3 size: 13 residues. Trimming took off 4 bases at V and 7 bases at J, with 11 bases between the two ends. Germline lookup yields CDR1 LNHNV and CDR2 YYDKDF (reference sequence). The CDR3 DNA sequence: TGTGCCACCAGCAAGAGGGCGGGGAATGAGCAGTTCTTC. Translated: CATSKRAGNEQFF.

This sequence joins TRBV2 and TRBJ2-1, with no clear D. V gave up 0 bases and J gave up 0 bases, with 9 bases separating them. Germline V gene sequence: CDR1 SNHLY, CDR2 FYNNEI. This CDR3 comprises 16 residues. The CDR3 protein is CASSEAGGYSYNEQFF. CDR3 DNA: TGTGCCAGCAGTGAAGCTGGTGGGTACTCCTACAATGAGCAGTTCTTC.

The genes are TRBV2 and TRBJ2-3; the match to TRBD2 covers 12 bases. The trim removed 7 bases at V and 5 bases at J, leaving 7 bases unmatched. The CDR3 loop spans 15 amino acids. CDR1 and CDR2 from the germline V gene are SNHLY and FYNNEI. Here the CDR3 DNA reads TGTGCCAGCACCGTTCTAGCGGGAGGGGAAGATACGCAGTATTTT. As protein: CASTVLAGGEDTQYF.

This clone has a handful of counts. The rearrangement joins TRBV28 to TRBJ1-5; 7 bases fit TRBD1. From germline, CDR1 is MDHEN and CDR2 SYDVKM. Trimming removed 6 bases from V and 3 bases from J; junction bases left unmatched: 8. The CDR3 is 15 amino acids. The CDR3 reads CASRTGQTLNQPQHF. The CDR3 DNA is TGTGCCAGCAGGACGGGACAGACGCTCAATCAGCCCCAGCATTTT.

This clone was seen only once. The chain recombines TRBV7-2 with TRBJ1-4, with D maybe TRBD1 (6 bases). The CDR3 loop spans 15 amino acids. V was pared by 1 base and J by 4 bases, with 10 bases between. Germline CDR1 and CDR2: SGHTA and FQGNSA. The CDR3 sequence: CASSLDGTHNEKLFF. Written as DNA, the CDR3 is TGTGCCAGCAGCTTAGATGGGACACATAATGAAAAACTGTTTTTT.

This clone was observed a few times. The chain recombines TRBV6-6 with TRBJ2-6; D remains unclear. The CDR3 covers 16 residues. CDR1 and CDR2 (germline): MNHNY, SVGAGI (reference sequence). Trimming cost V 0 bases and J 5 bases, with 11 bases left between them. The CDR3 loop is CASSYSMSVRANVLTF. Written as DNA, the CDR3 is TGTGCCAGCAGTTACTCGATGTCGGTCCGGGCCAACGTCCTGACTTTC.

The genes are TRBV29-1 and TRBJ1-4; D might be TRBD1 (5 bases). CDR3 length: 16 amino acids. Trimming stripped 6 bases from V and 0 bases from J, with 17 bases between. The germline gives CDR1 SQVTM, CDR2 ANQGSEA. The CDR3, as DNA: TGCAGCGTCCAAGAGGGGAACTATGCAACTAATGAAAAACTGTTTTTT. Encoded protein: CSVQEGNYATNEKLFF.

CDR3 coding DNA: TGTGCCAGCTCACCAAAACGTCGGGAGACCCAGTACTTC. Translation: CASSPKRRETQYF. This chain uses TRBV18 with TRBJ2-5; no clear D gene. This CDR3 has 13 residues. The germline gives CDR1 KGHSH, CDR2 LQKENI. V was trimmed by 2 bases and J by 5 bases, leaving 9 bases between them.